This T cell receptor (beta chain) derives from a study of OX40 agonist ivuxolimab in advanced cancers. Study summary: With ivuxolimab, an agonistic anti-OX40 (CD134) antibody, patients were treated. Broader study findings: Clonal expansion among partial responders at 0.1-3.0 mg/kg ranked near the lowest.

Worth noting for this clone: The antigen is not known.

This CDR3 is 14 amino acids long. V was clipped by 1 base and J by 7 bases, with 13 bases between them. Germline V gene sequence: CDR1 SEHNR, CDR2 FQNEAQ (reference sequence). Systemic immunosuppression or a history of autoimmune disease excluded patients. Assay: immunoSEQ multiplex PCR; the TCRdb copy retains only in-frame clones and omits some. The profile shows about 65,000 clones, roughly 90% of them singletons. Sequencing was performed on CD4+ or CD8+ T cells sorted from blood, taken in a trial of the OX40 agonist ivuxolimab. This receptor was obtained from an adult with an advanced solid tumor such as melanoma, head and neck, liver or kidney cancer. The gene calls are TRBV7-9 and TRBJ1-2; D unresolved. The CDR3 nucleotides read TGTGCCAGCAGCTTAGATGAAGGGCCGGGTGGCTACACCTTC. Translation gives CASSLDEGPGGYTF.